The clone carrying this TCR beta chain was detected only a few times. Its cognate antigen is unknown. Germline trimming cut 4 bases from V and 2 bases from J; bases unmatched to any gene: 5. CDR1 LGHNA and CDR2 YNFKEQ come from the germline V gene. The CDR3 extends over 14 amino acids. The data derive from a study of beta chain features in type 1 diabetes. TCRB transcripts that were expressed got sequenced, as all of the isolated RNA had been reverse transcribed. This table comes from immunoSEQ multiplex PCR, and its TCRdb copy is limited to in-frame clones, with some not included. In the table there are 350,000 or so clones, about 18% of which are singletons. Post-sort purity exceeded 95% for all sorted populations. General study findings and limits: There was a possibility that cDNA sequencing over-represented cells with high TCR expression. The study found moderately but significantly shorter TCRB CDR3s in all four CD4+ subsets of Type 1 diabetes patients.

The clonotype comes from a woman aged 18-29 years in good health. The sequencing sample was made of naive CD4+ T cells from blood. This chain joins TRBV4-2 and TRBJ2-7, with 7 bases lining up with TRBD1. DNA of the CDR3: TGTGCCAGCAGCCTCCGGGACAGTACCTACGAGCAGTACTTC. Translated, it gives CASSLRDSTYEQYF.